A selection of T cell receptor beta chains follows, all from one sample in a study of control samples from healthy donors and cancer patients. The method was immunoSEQ multiplex PCR; TCRdb's version includes in-frame clones alone and lacks a portion of them. Among under 150,000 clones listed, roughly 87% were seen once. Sample: blood. These receptors were obtained from a man aged 35 to 55 in good health. The conserved cysteine and the conserved F or W are not part of the CDR3 here. Each record gives: J gene, V gene, CDR3 protein.

>TRBJ1-3|TRBV11-2
ASRQQGSGNTIY
>TRBJ2-3|TRBV7-6
ASSLANSPGGIDTQY
>TRBJ1-4|TRBV7-9
ASSLAAGNEKLF
>TRBJ2-5|TRBV11-3
ASSRTGGEETQY
>TRBJ2-1|TRBV7-9
ASSSRGRPYNEQF
>TRBJ1-4|TRBV5-1
ASSFSGGREKLF
>TRBJ2-3|TRBV5-4
ASSHPGLAGGGTDTQY
>TRBJ2-1|TRBV9
ASSADLAGGKYNEQF
>TRBJ2-7|TRBV24-1
ATSDSGLYEQY
>TRBJ1-2|TRBV25-1
ASRGLGVGQGAGGYT
>TRBJ2-5|TRBV11-3
ASSLVEVEETQY
>TRBJ1-1|TRBV19
ASSVWVNTEAF
>TRBJ2-6|TRBV19
ASSPQGAGSGANVLT
>TRBJ2-1|TRBV2
ASSEGTGTYNEQF
>TRBJ1-2|TRBV4-1
ASSLREGADGYT
>TRBJ1-1|TRBV12-5
ASGLHRNTEAF
>TRBJ1-1|TRBV6-5
ASSFREEAF
>TRBJ1-6|TRBV6-5
ASSYSGVQYPSPLH
>TRBJ1-6|TRBV27
ASSFLGQGNSPLH
>TRBJ1-4|TRBV12-3/TRBV12-4
ASSRSEKLF
>TRBJ1-1|TRBV2
ASRHPRGVGTEAF
>TRBJ1-2|TRBV6-6
ASMAIDDGYT
>TRBJ1-1|TRBV6-5
ASSYQDGSPEAF
>TRBJ2-3|TRBV12-5
ASGLGRTGGTSTDTQY
>TRBJ2-1|TRBV6-1
ASSEFLGGTGRKNEQF
>TRBJ2-7|TRBV6-6
ASSYSERGQYEQY
>TRBJ2-2|TRBV5-1
ASLSGGSAGELF
>TRBJ1-3|TRBV5-1
ASSALQDFSGNTIY
>TRBJ2-2|TRBV4-3
ASSHLAERAGELF
>TRBJ1-3|TRBV7-2
ASSRDTGSGNTIY
>TRBJ1-5|TRBV6-1
ASSEARGRGNQPQH
>TRBJ2-1|TRBV7-2
ASSSPGLAGALSYNEQF
>TRBJ2-7|TRBV10-3
AISELGQGYEQY
>TRBJ1-6|TRBV12-3/TRBV12-4
ASSFGGGSPLH
>TRBJ1-5|TRBV6-2/TRBV6-3
ASSPLEGRWGQPQH
>TRBJ1-4|TRBV4-3
ASSQGTGAEKLF
>TRBJ2-2|TRBV5-1
ASSPGTHTGELF
>TRBJ2-2|TRBV2
ASSPGLAGGTGELF
>TRBJ1-6|TRBV30
AWSGGQNRILNSPLH
>TRBJ1-1|TRBV25-1
ASSSQGNTEAF
>TRBJ1-1|TRBV29-1
SVVGGNTEAF
>TRBJ1-2|TRBV30
AWSVDRGGYT
>TRBJ1-2|TRBV24-1
ATSDPSTSNYGYT
>TRBJ2-3|TRBV11-3
ASSFDRGTDTQY
>TRBJ1-5|TRBV12-1
ASSFSGPERQPQH
>TRBJ1-5|TRBV9
ASSVAAENQPQH
>TRBJ2-1|TRBV9
ASSVAGLAANEQF
>TRBJ2-5|TRBV3-1/TRBV3-2
ASSQESGGAGETQY
>TRBJ2-1|TRBV4-2
ASSQAGAGEQF
>TRBJ2-5|TRBV10-1
ASSESAGKETQY
>TRBJ2-7|TRBV7-9
ASRGRGPGEQY
>TRBJ2-2|TRBV7-9
ASRGEGLNTGELF
>TRBJ1-4|TRBV6-6
ASSYRQENEKLF
>TRBJ1-1|TRBV30
AWSAKAGAPEAF
>TRBJ2-5|TRBV12-3/TRBV12-4
ASSPGTQETQY